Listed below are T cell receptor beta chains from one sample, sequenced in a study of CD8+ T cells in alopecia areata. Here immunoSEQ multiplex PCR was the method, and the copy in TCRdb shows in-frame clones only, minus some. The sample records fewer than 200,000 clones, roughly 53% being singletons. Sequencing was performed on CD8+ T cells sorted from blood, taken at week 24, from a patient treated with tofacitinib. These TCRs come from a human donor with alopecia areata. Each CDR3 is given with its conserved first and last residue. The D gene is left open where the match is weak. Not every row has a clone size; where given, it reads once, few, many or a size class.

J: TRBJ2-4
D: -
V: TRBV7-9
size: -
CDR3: CASSPQKAKNIQYF
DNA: TGTGCCAGCAGCCCTCAAAAAGCCAAAAACATTCAGTACTTC

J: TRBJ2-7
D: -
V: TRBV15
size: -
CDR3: CATSRGTGGDHEQYF
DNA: TGTGCCACCAGCAGAGGGACAGGAGGGGATCACGAGCAGTACTTC

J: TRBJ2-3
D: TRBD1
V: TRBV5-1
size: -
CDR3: CASSFGQGRYTDTQYF
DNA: TGCGCCAGCAGCTTCGGACAGGGACGGTATACAGATACGCAGTATTTT

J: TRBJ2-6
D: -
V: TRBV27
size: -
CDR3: CASSTATGSSGANVLTF
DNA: TGTGCCAGCAGTACCGCCACAGGGAGCTCTGGGGCCAACGTCCTGACTTTC

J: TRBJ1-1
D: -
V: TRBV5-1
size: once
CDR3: CASSLWGADGNTEAFF
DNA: TGCGCCAGCAGCTTGTGGGGGGCCGACGGAAACACTGAAGCTTTCTTT

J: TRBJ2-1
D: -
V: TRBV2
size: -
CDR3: CASFESSYNEQFF
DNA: TGTGCCAGCTTTGAGAGCTCCTACAATGAGCAGTTCTTC

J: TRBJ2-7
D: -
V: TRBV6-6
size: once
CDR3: CASSYSPRELQYF
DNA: TGTGCCAGCAGTTACTCACCGAGGGAGCTGCAGTACTTC

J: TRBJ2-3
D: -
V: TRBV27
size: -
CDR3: CASSLQGDTQYF
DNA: TGTGCCAGCAGTTTACAAGGGGATACGCAGTATTTT

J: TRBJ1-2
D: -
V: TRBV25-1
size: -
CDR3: CASSPNDYGYTF
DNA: TGTGCCAGCAGCCCCAATGACTATGGCTACACCTTC

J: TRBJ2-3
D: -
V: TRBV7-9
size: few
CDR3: CASSFAGGGDTQYF
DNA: TGTGCCAGCAGCTTTGCCGGGGGCGGAGATACGCAGTATTTT

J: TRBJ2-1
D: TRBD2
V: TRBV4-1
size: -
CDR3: CASSPSGGYGHNEQFF
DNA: TGCGCCAGCAGCCCCAGCGGGGGTTATGGACACAATGAGCAGTTCTTC

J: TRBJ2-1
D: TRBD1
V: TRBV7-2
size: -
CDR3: CASSLKPGTGNEQFF
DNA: TGTGCCAGCAGCTTAAAACCCGGGACAGGTAATGAGCAGTTCTTC

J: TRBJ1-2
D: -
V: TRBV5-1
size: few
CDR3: CASSLSGTGYTF
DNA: TGCGCCAGCAGCTTGTCGGGGACTGGCTACACCTTC

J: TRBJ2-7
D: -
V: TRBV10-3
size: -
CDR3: CASSGSYEQYF
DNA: TGTGCCAGCTCTGGGTCCTACGAGCAGTACTTC

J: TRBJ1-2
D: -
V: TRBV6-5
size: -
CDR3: CASSYGGAGGYTF
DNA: TGTGCCAGCAGTTACGGGGGGGCGGGTGGCTACACCTTC

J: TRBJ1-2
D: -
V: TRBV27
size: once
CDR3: CASSFSGESYYGYTF
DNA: TGTGCCAGCAGTTTTTCCGGGGAGTCATACTATGGCTACACCTTC

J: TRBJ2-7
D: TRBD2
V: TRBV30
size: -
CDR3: CAWSVGAGTAEQYF
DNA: TGTGCCTGGAGTGTCGGAGCGGGGACTGCCGAGCAGTACTTC

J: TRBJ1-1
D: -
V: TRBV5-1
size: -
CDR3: CASRPPGANTEAFF
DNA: TGCGCCAGCAGACCACCCGGAGCTAACACTGAAGCTTTCTTT